This T cell receptor beta chain was sequenced in a study of shared clonotypes between healthy human individuals. Turning to the study itself: A few men and a couple of women, aged 18 to 49, were donors.

Study conclusions and caveats: Sorted-subset sequencing, rarefaction showed, was incomplete despite large depth. The study found approximately 5% of naive CD4 clonotypes shared across a few donors.

V lost 0 bases and J lost 10, with 7 bases in between. There are 12 residues in the CDR3. Per the germline V gene, CDR1 is SGHNT and CDR2 is YENEEA. Repertoires were generated with immunoSEQ multiplex PCR, while TCRdb's copy carries only in-frame clones and drops some. The data contain around 2.5 million clones, approximately 94% of them singletons. A remark on this clone: Its antigen is unknown.

This clonotype was obtained from a man between 18 and 29 years old in good health. Some clones in this sample may be carry-over from other donors' samples. The rearrangement links TRBV11-3 to TRBJ2-1; D not certain. The sequencing sample was made of naive CD4+ T cells from PBMCs. Specified subset: CD45RA+ positively selected. CDR3 in amino acids: CASSLERSEQFF. In DNA form, the CDR3 reads TGTGCCAGCAGCTTAGAAAGGTCAGAGCAGTTCTTC.